This T cell receptor (beta chain) was recorded in a study of response to subunit inactivated influenza vaccine. MiXCR, applied by TCRdb to the RT-PCR reads, yields one record per CDR3 protein. This sample has about 500,000 distinct CDR3 sequences, with approximately 13% found just once. Study-wide findings and caveats: The authors put forward the suggestion that each seasonal influenza vaccination may bring in only a limited number of new T cells.

In regard to this clonotype: What it binds is unknown.

V gave up 4 bases and J gave up 2 bases, with 8 bases separating them. Germline CDR1 reads LGHDT; CDR2 reads YNNKEL (reference sequence). This CDR3 comprises 13 residues. Sequenced here: PBMCs from blood, sampled 45 days after vaccination. The rearrangement uses TRBV3-1 and TRBJ2-5; unclear D gene. The TCR comes from a man aged 45-60 years who received an inactivated influenza vaccine. The CDR3 nucleotides are TGTGCCAGCAGCCGTTACGAGCAAGAGACCCAGTACTTC. It encodes CASSRYEQETQYF.